The sequence of this T cell receptor beta chain was determined in a study of blood T cell repertoires in COVID-19. Study at large: Samples taken during acute and convalescent COVID-19 were collected in the United States, Italy and Spain. From T cells, B-cell-depleted T cells, or PBMCs came the material, which was cDNA or gDNA.

CDR3 length: 16 residues. V was shortened by 5 bases and J by 4 bases, with 18 bases between the two germline ends. CDR1 PRHDT and CDR2 FYEKMQ come from the germline V gene (reference sequence). Original handling: Amplification of reference gene primers provided the estimated nucleated cell counts. Produced via immunoSEQ multiplex PCR; TCRdb's table is partial and in-frame only. The V and J calls and clone size are taken from that table; D and trimming were inferred from the DNA. Of approximately 180,000 clones listed, approximately 85% are singletons. The V call is TRBV13, the J call TRBJ2-1, with D maybe TRBD2 (7 bases). This clonotype originated in a man aged 55 to 70 with acute or convalescent COVID-19. The sequencing sample was made of peripheral blood. The CDR3 spells CASSPHPRGAYNEQFF. In nucleotides, the CDR3 is TGTGCCAGCAGCCCCCACCCCCGGGGGGCTTACAATGAGCAGTTCTTC.